The source of this T cell receptor beta chain is a study of T cells in Graves' hyperthyroidism and ophthalmopathy. Overall study findings and caveats: Blood also carried most thyroid clonotypes expanded above 0.001. Ophthalmopathy prediction by the model preceded onset by a median approximately six months.

Patients between 18 and 65 years old had hyperthyroidism, newly diagnosed and lasting under 2 months. CDR1 and CDR2 from the germline V gene are SGHRS and YFSETQ. This CDR3 has 14 amino acids. V lost 0 bases and J 4 bases, leaving 10 bases between the germline ends. This clonotype was observed at least ten times. Its antigen is unidentified. RNA transcripts gave rise to amplified TCR beta CDR3 regions. When the TCR CDR3 underwent first-round RT-PCR, the HTBI primer set was used. MiXCR, applied by TCRdb to the multiplex PCR reads, yields one record per CDR3 protein. Found here are about 480,000 distinct CDR3 sequences, about 15% of them singletons; the top ten hold roughly 17%.

The clonotype was recovered from a woman under 30 with Graves' hyperthyroidism. Source material: blood. V gene TRBV5-1 combines with J gene TRBJ1-2; a weak D match, TRBD1 (5 bases). CDR3: CASSLDGGAYGYTF. CDR3 sequence (DNA): TGCGCCAGCAGCTTGGATGGGGGTGCCTATGGCTACACCTTC.